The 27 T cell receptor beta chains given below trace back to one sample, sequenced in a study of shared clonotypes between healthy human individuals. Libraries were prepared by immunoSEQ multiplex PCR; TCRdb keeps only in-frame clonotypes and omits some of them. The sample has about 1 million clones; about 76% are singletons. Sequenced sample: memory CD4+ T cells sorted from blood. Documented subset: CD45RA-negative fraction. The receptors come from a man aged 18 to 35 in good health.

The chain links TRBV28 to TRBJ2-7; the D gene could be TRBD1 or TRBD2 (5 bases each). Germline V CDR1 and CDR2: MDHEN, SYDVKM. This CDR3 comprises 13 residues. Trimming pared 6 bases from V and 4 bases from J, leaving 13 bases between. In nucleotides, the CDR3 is TGTGCCAGCAGCCCCGGGACGGATTACGAGCAGTACTTC. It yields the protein CASSPGTDYEQYF. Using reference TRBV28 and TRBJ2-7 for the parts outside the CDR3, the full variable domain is DVKVTQSSRYLVKRTGEKVFLECVQDMDHENMFWYRQDPGLGLRLIYFSYDVKMKEKGDIPEGYSVSREKKERFSLILESASTNQTSMYLCASSPGTDYEQYFGPGTRLTVT.

CDR3 amino acids: CASSLRTENTEAFF. The CDR3, as DNA: TGTGCCAGCAGCTTAAGGACAGAGAACACTGAAGCTTTCTTT. V usage is TRBV7-9 and J usage is TRBJ1-1; TRBD1 is a possible D gene (6 bases). This CDR3 is 14 amino acids long. With 2 bases removed from V and 1 base from J, the gap between germline ends came to 8 bases. Germline V CDR1 and CDR2: SEHNR, FQNEAQ (reference sequence).

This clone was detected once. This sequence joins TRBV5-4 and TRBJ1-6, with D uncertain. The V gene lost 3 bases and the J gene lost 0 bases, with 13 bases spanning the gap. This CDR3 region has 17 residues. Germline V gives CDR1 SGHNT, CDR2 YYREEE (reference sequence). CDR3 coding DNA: TGTGCCAGCAGCTCGCGATTTCAGAGCTCCTATAATTCACCCCTCCACTTT. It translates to CASSSRFQSSYNSPLHF.

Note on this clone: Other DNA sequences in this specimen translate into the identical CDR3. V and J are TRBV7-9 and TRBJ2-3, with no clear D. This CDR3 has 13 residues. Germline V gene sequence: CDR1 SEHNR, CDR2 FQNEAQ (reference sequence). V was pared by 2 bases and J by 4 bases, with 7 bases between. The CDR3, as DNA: TGTGCCAGCAGCTTATTATCGGCAGATACGCAGTATTTT. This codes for CASSLLSADTQYF.

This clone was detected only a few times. CDR3: CASSPIGDRVREQYF. The CDR3 nucleotides read TGCGCCAGCAGCCCCATCGGGGACAGGGTAAGGGAGCAGTACTTC. The V gene is TRBV5-1, the J gene TRBJ2-7; TRBD1 agrees at 9 bases. CDR1 SGHRS and CDR2 YFSETQ come from the germline V gene. With 4 bases clipped from V and 7 bases from J, the junction kept 12 bases outside the gene matches. This CDR3 is built from 15 residues.

The CDR3 DNA reads as TGTGCCAGCAGCTCGAAGGACAGGGGCCACGAGCAGTACTTC. It specifies CASSSKDRGHEQYF. J is TRBJ2-7 and V is TRBV5-4, with TRBD1 matching over 9 bases. Losses at the gene ends were 3 bases for V and 5 bases for J; bases not matched to a gene: 6. The CDR3 runs to 14 residues. Germline V gives CDR1 SGHNT, CDR2 YYREEE (reference sequence).

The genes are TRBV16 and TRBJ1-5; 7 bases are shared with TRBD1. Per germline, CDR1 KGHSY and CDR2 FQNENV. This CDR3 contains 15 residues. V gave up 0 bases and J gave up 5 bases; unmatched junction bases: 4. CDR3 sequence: CASSQSLTGDQPQHF. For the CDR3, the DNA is TGTGCCAGCAGCCAATCCCTCACAGGGGATCAGCCCCAGCATTTT.

CDR3 protein: CASSLKTGRVAETQYF. As DNA, the CDR3 is TGTGCCAGCAGCTTAAAGACGGGGCGAGTCGCGGAGACCCAGTACTTC. The rearrangement joins TRBV7-9 to TRBJ2-5; tentatively, D is TRBD1 or TRBD2 (5 bases each). Looked up from germline, CDR1 is SEHNR and CDR2 is FQNEAQ (reference sequence). The CDR3 runs 16 residues. V lost 2 bases and J lost 5, with 18 bases in between.

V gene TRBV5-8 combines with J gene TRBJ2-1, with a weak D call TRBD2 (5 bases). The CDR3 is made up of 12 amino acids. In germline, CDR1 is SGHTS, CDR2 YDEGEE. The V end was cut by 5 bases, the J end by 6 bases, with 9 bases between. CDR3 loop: CASSWGVNEQFF. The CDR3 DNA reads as TGTGCCAGCAGTTGGGGAGTCAATGAGCAGTTCTTC.

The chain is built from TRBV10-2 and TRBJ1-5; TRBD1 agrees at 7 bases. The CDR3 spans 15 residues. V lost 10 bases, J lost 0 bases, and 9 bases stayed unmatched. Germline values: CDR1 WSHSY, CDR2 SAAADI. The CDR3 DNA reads TGCGCCACCCTACTAGACAGGGTTAGCAATCAGCCCCAGCATTTT. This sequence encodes CATLLDRVSNQPQHF.

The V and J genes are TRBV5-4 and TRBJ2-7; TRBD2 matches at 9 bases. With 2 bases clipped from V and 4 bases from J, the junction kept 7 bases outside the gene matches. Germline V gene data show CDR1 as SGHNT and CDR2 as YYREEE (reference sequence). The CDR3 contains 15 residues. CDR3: CASSFGSGRVYEQYF. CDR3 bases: TGTGCCAGCAGCTTCGGTAGCGGGAGAGTTTACGAGCAGTACTTC.

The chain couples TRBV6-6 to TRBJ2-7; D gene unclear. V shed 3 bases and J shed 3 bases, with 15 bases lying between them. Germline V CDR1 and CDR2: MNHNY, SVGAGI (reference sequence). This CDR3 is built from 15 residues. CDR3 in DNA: TGTGCCAGCAGTTATTTCGACACGGCTGACTACGAGCAGTACTTC. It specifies CASSYFDTADYEQYF.

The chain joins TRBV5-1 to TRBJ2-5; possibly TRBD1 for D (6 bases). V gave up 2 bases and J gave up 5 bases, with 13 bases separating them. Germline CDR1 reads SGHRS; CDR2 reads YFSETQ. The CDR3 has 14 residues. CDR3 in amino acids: CASSLQGNAETQYF. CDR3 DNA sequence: TGCGCCAGCAGCTTACAGGGTAATGCGGAGACCCAGTACTTC.

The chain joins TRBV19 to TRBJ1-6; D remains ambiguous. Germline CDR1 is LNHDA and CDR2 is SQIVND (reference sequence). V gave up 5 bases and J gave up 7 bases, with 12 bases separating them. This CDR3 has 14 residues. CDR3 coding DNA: TGTGCCAGTAGTCCCTTTTCTCCCAATTCACCCCTCCACTTT. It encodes CASSPFSPNSPLHF.

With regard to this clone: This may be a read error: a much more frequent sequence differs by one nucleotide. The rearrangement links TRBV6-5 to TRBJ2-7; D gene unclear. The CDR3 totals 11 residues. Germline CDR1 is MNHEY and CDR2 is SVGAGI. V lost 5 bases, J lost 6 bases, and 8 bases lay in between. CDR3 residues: CASSTPLEQYF. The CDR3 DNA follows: TGTGCCAGCAGTACCCCCCTCGAGCAGTACTTC.

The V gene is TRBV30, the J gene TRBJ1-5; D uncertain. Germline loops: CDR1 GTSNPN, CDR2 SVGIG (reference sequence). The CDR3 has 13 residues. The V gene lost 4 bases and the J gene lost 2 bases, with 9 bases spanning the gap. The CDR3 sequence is CAWNGPGNQPQHF. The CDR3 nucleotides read TGTGCCTGGAATGGGCCCGGCAATCAGCCCCAGCATTTT.

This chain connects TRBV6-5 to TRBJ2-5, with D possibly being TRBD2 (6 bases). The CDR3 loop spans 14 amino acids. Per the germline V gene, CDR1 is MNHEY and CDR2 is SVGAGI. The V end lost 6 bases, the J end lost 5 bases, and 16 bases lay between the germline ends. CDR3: CASSLQGLSETQYF. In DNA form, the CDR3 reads TGTGCCAGCAGCCTTCAGGGACTCTCCGAGACCCAGTACTTC.

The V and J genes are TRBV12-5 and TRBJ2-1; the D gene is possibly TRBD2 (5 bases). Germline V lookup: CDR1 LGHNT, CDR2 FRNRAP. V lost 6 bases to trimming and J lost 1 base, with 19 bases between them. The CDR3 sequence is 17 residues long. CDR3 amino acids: CASGEGADQRSYNEQFF. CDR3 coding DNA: TGTGCTAGTGGCGAGGGCGCAGACCAGCGTTCCTACAATGAGCAGTTCTTC.

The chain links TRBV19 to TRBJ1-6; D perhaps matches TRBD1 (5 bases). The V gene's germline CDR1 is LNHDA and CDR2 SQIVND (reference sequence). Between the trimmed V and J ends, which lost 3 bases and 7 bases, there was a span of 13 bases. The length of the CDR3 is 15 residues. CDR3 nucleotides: TGTGCCAGTAGTATGGGGACGGAGATAAATTCACCCCTCCACTTT. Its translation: CASSMGTEINSPLHF.

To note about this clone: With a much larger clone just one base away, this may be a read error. The CDR3 spells CVWSVGGQLFF. The CDR3 nucleotides read TGTGTCTGGAGTGTGGGGGGACAACTGTTTTTT. The chain uses TRBV30 and TRBJ1-4; D might be TRBD1 (5 bases). Looked up from germline, CDR1 is GTSNPN and CDR2 is SVGIG (reference sequence). The CDR3 is 11 residues long.

The CDR3 loop is CASSLGNQGHEQYF. The CDR3 nucleotides are TGTGCCAGCAGTCTGGGCAATCAGGGCCACGAGCAGTACTTC. The rearrangement links TRBV7-2 to TRBJ2-7; TRBD1 might be the D (5 bases). The CDR3 runs to 14 residues. Germline assignment: CDR1 SGHTA and CDR2 FQGNSA. The V and J ends lost 6 bases and 5 bases respectively, with 17 bases between them.

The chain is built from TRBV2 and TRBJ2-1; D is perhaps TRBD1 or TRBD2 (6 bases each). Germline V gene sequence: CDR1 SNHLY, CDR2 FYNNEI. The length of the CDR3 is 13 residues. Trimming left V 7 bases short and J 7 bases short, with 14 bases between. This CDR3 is CASKGGTVNEQFF. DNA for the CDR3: TGTGCCAGCAAGGGGGGTACAGTGAATGAGCAGTTCTTC.

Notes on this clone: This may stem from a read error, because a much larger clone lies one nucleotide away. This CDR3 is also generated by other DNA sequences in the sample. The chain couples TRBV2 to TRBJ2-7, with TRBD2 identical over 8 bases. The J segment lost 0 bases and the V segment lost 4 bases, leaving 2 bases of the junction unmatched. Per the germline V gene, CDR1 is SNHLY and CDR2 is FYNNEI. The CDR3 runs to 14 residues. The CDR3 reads CASSGLAGSYEQYF. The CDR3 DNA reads TGTGCCAGCAGTGGGCTAGCGGGCTCCTACGAGCAGTACTTC.

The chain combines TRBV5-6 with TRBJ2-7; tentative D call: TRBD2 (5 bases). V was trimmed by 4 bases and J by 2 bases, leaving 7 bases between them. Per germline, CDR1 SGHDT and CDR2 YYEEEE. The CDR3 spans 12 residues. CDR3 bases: TGTGCCAGCAGCGAGGGAGCCTACGAGCAGTACTTC. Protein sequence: CASSEGAYEQYF.

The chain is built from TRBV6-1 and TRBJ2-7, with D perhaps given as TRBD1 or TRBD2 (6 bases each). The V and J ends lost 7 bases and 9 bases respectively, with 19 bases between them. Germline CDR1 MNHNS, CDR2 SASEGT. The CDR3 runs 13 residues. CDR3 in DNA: TGTGCCAGCACCTCCGAAGTGGGGGGCCGGCAGTACTTC. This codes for CASTSEVGGRQYF.

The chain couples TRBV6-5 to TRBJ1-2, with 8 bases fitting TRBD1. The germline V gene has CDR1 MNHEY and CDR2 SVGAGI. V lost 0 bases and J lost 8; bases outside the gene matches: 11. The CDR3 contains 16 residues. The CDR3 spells CASSYSSGQGAGGYTF. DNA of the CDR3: TGTGCCAGCAGTTACTCGTCAGGGCAGGGGGCTGGGGGCTACACCTTC.

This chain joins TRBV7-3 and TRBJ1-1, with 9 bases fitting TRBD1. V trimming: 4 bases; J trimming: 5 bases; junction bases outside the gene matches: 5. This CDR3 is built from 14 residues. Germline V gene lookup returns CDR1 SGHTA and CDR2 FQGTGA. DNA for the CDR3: TGTGCCAGCAGCTCCCAAGACAGGGGGACTGAAGCTTTCTTT. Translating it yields CASSSQDRGTEAFF.